Each of the 20 T cell receptor beta chains below was sequenced from the same sample in a study of a mutant IDH1 vaccine in newly diagnosed glioma. TCRdb's copy holds only in-frame clones and misses some; the assay was immunoSEQ multiplex PCR. This table holds roughly 32,000 clones, about 92% found once. Their specific antigens are unknown. The time point here: week 47, end of study. In every dose of vaccine, 300 ug of mutant IDH1 20-mer peptide was given alongside topical imiquimod. The starting material was PBMCs, obtained from a glioma patient whose treatment included an IDH1 peptide vaccine. All receptors derive from a man between 40 and 49 years old with glioma.

The chain carries TRBV18 and TRBJ1-2; 8 bases line up with TRBD1. Germline V CDR1 and CDR2: KGHSH, LQKENI. The junction had 14 bases not matched to a gene; V was cut back by 4 bases and J by 4 bases. This CDR3 has 17 residues. CDR3 residues: CASSLLRGQGYTYGYTF. CDR3 nucleotides: TGTGCCAGCTCACTACTCCGAGGACAGGGTTACACCTATGGCTACACCTTC. The whole variable domain, remainder taken from reference TRBV18 and TRBJ1-2, is NAGVMQNPRHLVRRRGQEARLRCSPMKGHSHVYWYRQLPEEGLKFMVYLQKENIIDESGMPKERFSAEFPKEGPSILRIQQVVRGDSAAYFCASSLLRGQGYTYGYTFGSGTRLTVV.

This clone was picked up one time. V gene TRBV7-8 combines with J gene TRBJ1-5; unclear D gene. V was pared by 1 base and J by 6 bases, with 16 bases between. The CDR3 length is 16 residues. The germline gives CDR1 SGHVS, CDR2 FQNEAQ. Here the CDR3 DNA reads TGTGCCAGCAGCTTAGAATCGGCTCATTCCGGTCAGCCCCAGCATTTT. This encodes CASSLESAHSGQPQHF.

V usage is TRBV11-3 and J usage is TRBJ1-1; D uncertain. The V gene lost 5 bases and the J gene lost 6 bases, with 13 bases spanning the gap. The CDR3 is 13 amino acids. Germline V gene lookup returns CDR1 SGHNT and CDR2 YENEEA. CDR3 protein: CASSLAGRAEAFF. CDR3 in DNA: TGTGCCAGCAGCCTCGCTGGGCGGGCTGAAGCTTTCTTT.

This chain joins TRBV4-2 and TRBJ2-7, with a tentative D call TRBD1 (6 bases). Germline V CDR1 and CDR2: LGHNA, YNFKEQ. Trimming removed 3 bases at V and 7 bases at J, with 10 bases between. This CDR3 comprises 12 residues. In DNA, the CDR3 is TGTGCCAGCAGCCAGAACAGGGAGGAGCAGTACTTC. This sequence encodes CASSQNREEQYF.

CDR3 sequence (DNA): TGTGCCAGCTCACGTTCCTACGACGGAACCTACGAGCAGTACTTC. As protein: CASSRSYDGTYEQYF. The J gene is TRBJ2-7, the V gene TRBV18; the D is unclear. The CDR3 spans 15 residues. With 4 bases removed from V and 2 bases from J, the gap between germline ends came to 15 bases. CDR1 and CDR2 (germline): KGHSH, LQKENI.

This rearrangement joins TRBV19 to TRBJ1-4; D possibly corresponds to TRBD1 (5 bases). CDR1 and CDR2 (germline): LNHDA, SQIVND (reference sequence). The CDR3 has 12 residues. The CDR3 region is CAVGRGGEKLFF. CDR3 DNA: TGTGCGGTCGGGAGGGGTGGAGAAAAACTGTTTTTT.

The chain joins TRBV18 to TRBJ1-5, with 8 bases matching TRBD1. V was clipped by 3 bases and J by 13 bases; unmatched bases: 5. The CDR3 totals 12 residues. Germline-derived CDR1 and CDR2 are KGHSH and LQKENI. Written as DNA, the CDR3 is TGTGCCAGCTCACCTGGGACAGGACATCAGCATTTT. It is translated as CASSPGTGHQHF.

This chain links TRBV12-5 with TRBJ2-7, with 7 bases matching TRBD1. The germline V gene encodes CDR1 LGHNT and CDR2 FRNRAP. The CDR3 spans 13 residues. With V trimmed by 5 bases and J by 3 bases, 4 bases remained unmatched. CDR3 sequence reads: CASGPYRGYEQYV. The DNA of the CDR3 is TGTGCTAGTGGTCCGTACAGGGGCTACGAGCAGTACGTC.

The rearrangement uses TRBV27 and TRBJ2-3, with D unresolved. The CDR3 is 13 residues long. Trimming stripped 5 bases from V and 2 bases from J, with 8 bases between. Germline V gene lookup returns CDR1 MNHEY and CDR2 SMNVEV (reference sequence). The CDR3 DNA is TGTGCCAGCAGTCGACGGCACACAGATACGCAGTATTTT. Protein sequence: CASSRRHTDTQYF.

CDR3 DNA sequence: TGTGCCAGCAGCCGTATCGGGGGGCCCAACTACGAGCAGTACGTC. As protein: CASSRIGGPNYEQYV. The V call is TRBV11-2, the J call TRBJ2-7; possible D gene TRBD2, 7 bases. Trimming left V 5 bases short and J 3 bases short, with 17 bases between. The length of the CDR3 is 15 residues. Germline assignment: CDR1 SGHAT and CDR2 FQNNGV.

V gene TRBV10-3 combines with J gene TRBJ1-2; D is possibly TRBD1 (6 bases). Trimming removed 6 bases from V and 1 base from J, with 18 bases in between. CDR1 is ENHRY, CDR2 SYGVKD, per germline. The length of the CDR3 is 16 residues. The DNA of the CDR3 is TGTGCCATCAGGACAGGACAGCCGAGCTTTAACTATGGCTACACCTTC. It encodes CAIRTGQPSFNYGYTF.

V gene TRBV30 combines with J gene TRBJ1-3; D is perhaps TRBD1 (5 bases). The germline CDR1 and CDR2 sequences are GTSNPN and SVGIG (reference sequence). Trimming cost V 2 bases and J 4 bases, with 15 bases left between them. There are 15 residues in the CDR3. The CDR3 region has the DNA TGTGCCTGGAGTTCTGTCAGGGCTACGGGAAACACCATATATTTT. This encodes CAWSSVRATGNTIYF.

V usage is TRBV7-2 and J usage is TRBJ2-3, with 7 bases fitting TRBD2. This CDR3 is 15 amino acids long. V shed 4 bases, J shed 2 bases, and the junction held 6 bases outside the gene matches. Germline CDR1 SGHTA, CDR2 FQGNSA. The CDR3 region is CASSSQGLNTDTQYF. The CDR3 DNA sequence: TGTGCCAGCAGCTCCCAGGGACTAAACACAGATACGCAGTATTTT.

The genes are TRBV5-8 and TRBJ1-4; tentative D call: TRBD1 (5 bases). V dropped 4 bases and J dropped 3 bases, with 16 bases sitting between them. The V gene's germline CDR1 is SGHTS and CDR2 YDEGEE. This CDR3 is built from 16 residues. CDR3 loop: CASSNRGSGPNEKLFF. In DNA form, the CDR3 reads TGTGCCAGCAGCAACCGGGGGTCAGGACCTAATGAAAAACTGTTTTTT.

This clone has only a few counts. The chain carries TRBV5-1 and TRBJ2-1, with D hard to call. CDR1 is SGHRS, CDR2 YFSETQ, per germline. The V end lost 2 bases, the J end lost 8 bases, and 11 bases lay between the germline ends. This CDR3 has 13 amino acids. This CDR3 reads CASSFLHSYEQFF. The CDR3 coding sequence is TGCGCCAGCAGCTTTTTACATAGCTATGAGCAGTTCTTC.

The chain links TRBV6-1 to TRBJ2-7; D unresolved. This CDR3 has 14 residues. V gave up 5 bases and J gave up 6 bases, with 17 bases separating them. Germline V gene lookup returns CDR1 MNHNS and CDR2 SASEGT. CDR3 region: CASSQRPEVSEQYV. CDR3 DNA: TGTGCCAGCAGTCAAAGACCGGAAGTTTCCGAGCAGTACGTC.

This sequence joins TRBV6-5 and TRBJ1-6, with D uncertain. V was pared by 5 bases and J by 7 bases, with 9 bases between. CDR1 is MNHEY, CDR2 SVGAGI, per germline. CDR3 size: 13 residues. The CDR3 here is CASSNHPNSPLHF. The CDR3 bases are TGTGCCAGCAGTAACCACCCAAATTCACCCCTCCACTTT.

The rearrangement links TRBV5-8 to TRBJ2-2; no clear D gene. The CDR3 consists of 16 residues. Trimming removed 2 bases at V and 1 base at J, with 12 bases between. CDR1 SGHTS and CDR2 YDEGEE come from the germline V gene. CDR3 in amino acids: CASSLVFGQNTGELFF. The CDR3, as DNA: TGTGCCAGCAGCTTAGTTTTCGGTCAGAACACCGGGGAGCTGTTTTTT.

The chain joins TRBV5-1 to TRBJ2-1, with TRBD1 identical over 10 bases. Trimming at V came to 1 base and at J to 7 bases, leaving 11 bases not matched to a gene. Germline-derived CDR1 and CDR2 are SGHRS and YFSETQ. This CDR3 spans 17 amino acids. DNA of the CDR3: TGCGCCAGCAGCTTGTCGGGGACAGGGGTCCGTATTAATGAGCAGTTCTTC. It specifies CASSLSGTGVRINEQFF.

This rearrangement joins TRBV6-1 to TRBJ1-3; D remains unclear. The germline V gene encodes CDR1 MNHNS and CDR2 SASEGT. V lost 2 bases and J lost 2, with 4 bases in between. The CDR3 has 13 residues. CDR3 DNA: TGTGCCAGCAGTGAATCGCCTGGAAACACCATATATTTT. This encodes CASSESPGNTIYF.